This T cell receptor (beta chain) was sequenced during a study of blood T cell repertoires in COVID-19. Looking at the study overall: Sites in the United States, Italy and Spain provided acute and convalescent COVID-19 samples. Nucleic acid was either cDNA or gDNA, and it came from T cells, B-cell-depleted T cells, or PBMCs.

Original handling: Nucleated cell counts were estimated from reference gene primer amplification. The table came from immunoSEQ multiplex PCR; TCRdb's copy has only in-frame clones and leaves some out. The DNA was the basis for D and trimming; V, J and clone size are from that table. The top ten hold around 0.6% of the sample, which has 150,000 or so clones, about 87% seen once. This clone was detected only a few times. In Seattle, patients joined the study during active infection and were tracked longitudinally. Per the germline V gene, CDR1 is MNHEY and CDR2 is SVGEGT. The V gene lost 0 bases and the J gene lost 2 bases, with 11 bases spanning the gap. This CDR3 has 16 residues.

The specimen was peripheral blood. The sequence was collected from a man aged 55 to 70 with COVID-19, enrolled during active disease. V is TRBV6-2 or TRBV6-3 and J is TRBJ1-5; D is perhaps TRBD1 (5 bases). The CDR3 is CASSYSFRAGNQPQHF. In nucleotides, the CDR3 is TGTGCCAGCAGTTACTCGTTCAGGGCGGGCAATCAGCCCCAGCATTTT.